The 8 T cell receptor beta chains presented below share a single source sample, sequenced in a study of identical twins. TCRdb processed the 5' RACE reads anew with MiXCR; each CDR3 protein has one entry. The sample shows hundreds of thousands of distinct CDR3 sequences, 8.5% to 9.5% of them seen only once. The same sample was also used in a study of yellow fever vaccine responses in identical twins.

Sequenced material: PBMCs. Receptor source: a woman aged 18-29 years in good health.

V usage is TRBV14 and J usage is TRBJ2-2; D not certain. The CDR3 covers 15 residues. Looked up from germline, CDR1 is SGHDN and CDR2 is FVKESK. Deletions cut 1 base from V and 3 bases from J, with 9 bases between. The CDR3 loop reads CASSQATTHTGELFF. The CDR3 bases are TGTGCCAGCAGCCAAGCCACCACCCACACCGGGGAGCTGTTTTTT.

This clonotype has only a few counts. V usage is TRBV20-1 and J usage is TRBJ2-7, with 10 positions matching TRBD2. V lost 3 bases and J lost 3; bases outside the gene matches: 2. The germline V gene encodes CDR1 DFQATT and CDR2 SNEGSKA (reference sequence). The CDR3 extends over 13 amino acids. CDR3 sequence reads: CSASLAGDYEQYF. In DNA form, the CDR3 reads TGCAGTGCTAGTCTAGCGGGGGACTACGAGCAGTACTTC.

This clonotype showed up just a few times. V is TRBV6-5 and J is TRBJ2-7; TRBD2 matches at 14 bases. The CDR3 extends over 18 amino acids. Germline assignment: CDR1 MNHEY and CDR2 SVGAGI. The V segment lost 0 bases and the J segment 3 bases; nucleotides outside the gene matches: 7. CDR3 amino acids: CASSYSGTSGSSNYEQYF. The CDR3 coding sequence is TGTGCCAGCAGTTACTCCGGGACTAGCGGGAGCTCAAACTACGAGCAGTACTTC.

This clonotype was counted between two and nine times. The CDR3 loop reads CASSYEDQGQALSGANVLTF. The DNA of the CDR3 is TGTGCCAGCAGTTACGAAGATCAAGGACAGGCTCTCTCTGGGGCCAACGTCCTGACTTTC. V usage is TRBV6-2 or TRBV6-3 and J usage is TRBJ2-6, with 7 bases aligning to TRBD1. CDR3 size: 20 residues. J was trimmed by 0 bases and V by 2 bases; bases with no gene match: 13. CDR1 and CDR2 from the germline V gene are MNHEY and SVGEGT.

The CDR3: CASSPRQGAGYTF. The CDR3 region has the DNA TGTGCCAGCAGTCCCCGACAGGGAGCCGGCTACACCTTC. The rearrangement links TRBV6-1 to TRBJ1-2; 7 bases map to TRBD1. Germline CDR1 reads MNHNS; CDR2 reads SASEGT. CDR3 length: 13 residues. The ends lost 5 bases at V and 8 bases at J; junction bases unmatched: 8.

There are many counts of this clonotype. V and J are TRBV9 and TRBJ1-3, with D uncertain. Germline lookup yields CDR1 SGDLS and CDR2 YYNGEE. The CDR3 loop spans 17 amino acids. V gave up 1 base and J gave up 0 bases, with 14 bases separating them. CDR3 sequence: CASSVRPDTRSGNTIYF. The DNA of the CDR3 is TGTGCCAGCAGCGTACGACCTGACACACGCTCTGGAAACACCATATATTTT. The full variable domain, rest sourced from reference TRBV9 and TRBJ1-3, is DSGVTQTPKHLITATGQRVTLRCSPRSGDLSVYWYQQSLDQGLQFLIQYYNGEERAKGNILERFSAQQFPDLHSELNLSSLELGDSALYFCASSVRPDTRSGNTIYFGEGSWLTVV.

This clonotype was seen repeatedly, ten times or more. J is TRBJ2-5 and V is TRBV5-1; 14 positions match TRBD2. The CDR3 runs 16 residues. J lost 2 bases, V lost 3 bases, and 3 bases had no gene match. CDR1 and CDR2 (germline): SGHRS, YFSETQ. Here the CDR3 DNA reads TGCGCCAGCAGCTCGGGACTAGCGGGAGTTCAAGAGACCCAGTACTTC. It encodes CASSSGLAGVQETQYF. The whole variable domain, filled in from reference TRBV5-1 and TRBJ2-5, reads KAGVTQTPRYLIKTRGQQVTLSCSPISGHRSVSWYQQTPGQGLQFLFEYFSETQRNKGNFPGRFSGRQFSNSRSEMNVSTLELGDSALYLCASSSGLAGVQETQYFGPGTRLLVL.

The CDR3 loop is CASRLVGEGIRYEQYF. In DNA form, the CDR3 reads TGTGCCAGCAGATTGGTTGGGGAAGGGATTCGGTACGAGCAGTACTTC. V usage is TRBV12-3 or TRBV12-4 and J usage is TRBJ2-7; unclear D gene. Between the trimmed V and J ends, which lost 6 bases and 4 bases, there was a span of 22 bases. The CDR3 length is 16 residues.